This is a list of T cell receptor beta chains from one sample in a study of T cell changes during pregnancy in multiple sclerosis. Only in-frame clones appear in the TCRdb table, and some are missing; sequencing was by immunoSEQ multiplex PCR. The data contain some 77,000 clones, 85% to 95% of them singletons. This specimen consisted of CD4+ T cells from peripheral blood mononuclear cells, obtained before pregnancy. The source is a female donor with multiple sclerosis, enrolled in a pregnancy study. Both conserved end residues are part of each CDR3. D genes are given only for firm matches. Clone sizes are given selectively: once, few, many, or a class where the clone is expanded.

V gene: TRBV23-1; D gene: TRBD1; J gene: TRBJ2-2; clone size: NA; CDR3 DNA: TGCGCCCCCAGGGGGTTGGGCGGGGAGCTGTTTTTT; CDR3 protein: CAPRGLGGELFF
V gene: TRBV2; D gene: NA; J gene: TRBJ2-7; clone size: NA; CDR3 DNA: TGTGCCAGCAGTGACGACACTCCAGACCGCTCCGAGCAGTACTTC; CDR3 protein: CASSDDTPDRSEQYF
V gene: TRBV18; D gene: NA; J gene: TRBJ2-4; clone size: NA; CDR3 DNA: TGTGCCAGCTCCCACGGACAGCAAAACATTCAGTACTTC; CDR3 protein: CASSHGQQNIQYF
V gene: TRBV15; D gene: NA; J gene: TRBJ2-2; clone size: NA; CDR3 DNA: TGTGCCACCAGCAGAGATCACACATCTCGAAACACCGGGGAGCTGTTTTTT; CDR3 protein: CATSRDHTSRNTGELFF
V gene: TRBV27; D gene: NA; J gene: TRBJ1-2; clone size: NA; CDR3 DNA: TGTGCCAGCAGTTTAGCAGGGCGAGTAGGCTACACCTTC; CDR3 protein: CASSLAGRVGYTF
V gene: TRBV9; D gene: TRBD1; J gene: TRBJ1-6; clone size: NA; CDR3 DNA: TGTGCCAGCAGCGGACAGGGGGCACGGAATTCACCCCTCCACTTT; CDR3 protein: CASSGQGARNSPLHF
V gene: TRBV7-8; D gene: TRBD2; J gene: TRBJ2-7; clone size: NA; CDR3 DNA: TGTGCCAGCAGCTTAGGGGCGGGGGATATTTACGAGCAGTACTTC; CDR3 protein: CASSLGAGDIYEQYF
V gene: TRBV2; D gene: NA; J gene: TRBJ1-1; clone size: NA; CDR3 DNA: TGTGCCAGCAGGCTATATATGAACACTGAAGCTTTCTTT; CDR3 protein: CASRLYMNTEAFF
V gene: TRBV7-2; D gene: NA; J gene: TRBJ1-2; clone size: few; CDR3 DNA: TGTGCCAGCAGCTTTGACACCTATGGCTACACCTTC; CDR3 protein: CASSFDTYGYTF
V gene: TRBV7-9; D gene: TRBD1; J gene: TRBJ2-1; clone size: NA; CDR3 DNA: TGTGCCAGCAGTTCCGGGACAGGGAACAATGAGCAGTTCTTC; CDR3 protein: CASSSGTGNNEQFF
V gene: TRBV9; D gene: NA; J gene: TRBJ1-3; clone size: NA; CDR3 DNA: TGTGCCAGCAGCGGTAGCAGGGGCTCTGGAAACACCATATATTTT; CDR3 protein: CASSGSRGSGNTIYF
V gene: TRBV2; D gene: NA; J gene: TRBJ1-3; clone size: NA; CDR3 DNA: TGTGCCAGCAGTGCCCTCGCCGGCTCTGGAAACACCATATATTTT; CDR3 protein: CASSALAGSGNTIYF
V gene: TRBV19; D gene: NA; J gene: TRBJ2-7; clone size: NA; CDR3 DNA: TGTGCCAGTAGTATAGGGTCCGGGGACCCGATGGGGGCCGAGCAGTACTTC; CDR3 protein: CASSIGSGDPMGAEQYF
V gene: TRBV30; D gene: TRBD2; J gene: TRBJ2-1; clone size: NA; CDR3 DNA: TGTGCCTGGAGTGTCGGTCGGACTAGCGGGGTCCCCTATGAGCAGTTCTTC; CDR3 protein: CAWSVGRTSGVPYEQFF
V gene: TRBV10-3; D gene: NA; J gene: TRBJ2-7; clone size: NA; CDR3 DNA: TGTGCCATCAGTGGGGGCTCCGAGCAGTACTTC; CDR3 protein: CAISGGSEQYF
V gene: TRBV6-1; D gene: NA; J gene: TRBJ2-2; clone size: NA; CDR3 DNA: TGTGCCAGCAGGCGGGACTCAAACACCGGGGAGCTGTTTTTT; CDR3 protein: CASRRDSNTGELFF
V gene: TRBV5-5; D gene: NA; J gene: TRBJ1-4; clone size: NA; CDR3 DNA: TGTGCCAGCAGCTTTTCAGGGGTTAATGAAAAACTGTTTTTT; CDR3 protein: CASSFSGVNEKLFF
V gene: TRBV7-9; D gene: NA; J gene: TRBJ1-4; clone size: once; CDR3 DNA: TGTGCCAGCAGCCGGTCCACTAATGAAAAACTGTTTTTT; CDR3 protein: CASSRSTNEKLFF
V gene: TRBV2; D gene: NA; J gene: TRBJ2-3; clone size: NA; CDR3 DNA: TGTGCCAGCAGTCGGGACTCGAAAGATACGCAGTATTTT; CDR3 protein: CASSRDSKDTQYF
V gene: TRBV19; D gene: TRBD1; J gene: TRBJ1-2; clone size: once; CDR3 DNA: TGTGCCAGTACTGCACAGGGGTTCTATGGCTACACCTTC; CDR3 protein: CASTAQGFYGYTF
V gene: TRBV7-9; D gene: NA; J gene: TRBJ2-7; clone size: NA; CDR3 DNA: TGTGCCAGCAGCCCCAGGTGGGTTTACGACGAGCAGTACTTC; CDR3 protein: CASSPRWVYDEQYF
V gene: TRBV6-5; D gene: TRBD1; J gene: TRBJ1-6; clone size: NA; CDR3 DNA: TGTGCCAGCAGTCCGGGACAGGGGGTTCGATCACCCCTCCACTTT; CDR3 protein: CASSPGQGVRSPLHF
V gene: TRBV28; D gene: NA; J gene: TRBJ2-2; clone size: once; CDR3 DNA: TGTGCCAGCAGTTTCTTACAGGGCGGCACCGGGGAGCTGTTTTTT; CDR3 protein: CASSFLQGGTGELFF
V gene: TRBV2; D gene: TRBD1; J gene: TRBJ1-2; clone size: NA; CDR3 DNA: TGTGCCAGCAGTACGTCAGGGGGCAACTATGGCTACACCTTC; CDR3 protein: CASSTSGGNYGYTF
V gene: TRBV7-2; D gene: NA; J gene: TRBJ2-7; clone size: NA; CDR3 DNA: TGTGCCAGCAGCTTCCGGGGGCGGGAGAACTACGAGCAGTACTTC; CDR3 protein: CASSFRGRENYEQYF
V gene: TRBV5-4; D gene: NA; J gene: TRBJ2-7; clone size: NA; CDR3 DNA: TGTGCCAGCAGCTTGGCCGGCGGGGTCACCTACGAGCAGTACTTC; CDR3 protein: CASSLAGGVTYEQYF
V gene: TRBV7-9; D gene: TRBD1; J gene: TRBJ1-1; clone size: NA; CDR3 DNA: TGTGCCAGCAGCTTGGGACAGGGGAACACTGAAGCTTTCTTT; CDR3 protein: CASSLGQGNTEAFF
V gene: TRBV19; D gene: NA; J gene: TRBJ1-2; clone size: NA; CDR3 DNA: TGTGCCAGTAGTATTCCGGGGTCGGGCTACACCTTC; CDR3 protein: CASSIPGSGYTF
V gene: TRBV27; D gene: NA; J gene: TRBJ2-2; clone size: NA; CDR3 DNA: TGTGCCAGCAGTTTACAGCGGGCACTCGGCGGGGAGCTGTTTTTT; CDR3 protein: CASSLQRALGGELFF
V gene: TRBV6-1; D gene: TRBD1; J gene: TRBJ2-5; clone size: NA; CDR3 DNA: TGTGCCAGCAGTCCCGGGACAGGAAAAGAGACCCAGTACTTC; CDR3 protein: CASSPGTGKETQYF
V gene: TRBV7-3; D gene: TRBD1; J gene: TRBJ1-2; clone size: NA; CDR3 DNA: TGTGCCAGCAGCTTATTTGCAGGGGGCAGGAACTATGGCTACACCTTC; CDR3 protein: CASSLFAGGRNYGYTF
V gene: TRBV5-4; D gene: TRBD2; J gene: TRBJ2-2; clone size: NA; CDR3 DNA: TGTGCCAGCAGCTTGGGTCTAGCGGGGGGCCCCGGGGAGCTGTTTTTT; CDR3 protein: CASSLGLAGGPGELFF
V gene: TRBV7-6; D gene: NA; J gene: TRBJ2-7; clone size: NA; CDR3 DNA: TGTGCCAGCAGCTTATCCAGGGCCCACGAGCAGTACTTC; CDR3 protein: CASSLSRAHEQYF
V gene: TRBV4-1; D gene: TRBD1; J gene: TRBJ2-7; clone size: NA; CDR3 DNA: TGCGCCAGCAGCCAGGGAGACAGGGGTAGCTACGAGCAGTACTTC; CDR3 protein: CASSQGDRGSYEQYF
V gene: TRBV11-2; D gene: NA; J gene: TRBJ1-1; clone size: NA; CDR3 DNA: TGTGCCAGCAGCTTAGTTCGGGGGTCCCGTTTAAACACTGAAGCTTTCTTT; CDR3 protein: CASSLVRGSRLNTEAFF
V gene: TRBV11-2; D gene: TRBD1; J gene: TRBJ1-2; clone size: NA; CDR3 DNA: TGTGCCAGCAGCTTAGGCCCCGACAGGGACTACACCTTC; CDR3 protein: CASSLGPDRDYTF
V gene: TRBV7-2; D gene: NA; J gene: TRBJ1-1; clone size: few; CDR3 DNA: TGTGCCAGCAGCTATTCTCGGCAGGGCACTGAAGCTTTCTTT; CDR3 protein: CASSYSRQGTEAFF
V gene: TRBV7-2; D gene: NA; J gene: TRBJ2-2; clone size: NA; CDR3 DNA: TGTGCCAGCAGCTTAGGCTTCGTGCCACGCGGAGGGGAGCTGTTTTTT; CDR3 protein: CASSLGFVPRGGELFF
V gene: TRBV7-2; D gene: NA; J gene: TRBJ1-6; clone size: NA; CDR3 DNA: TGTGCCAGCAGACCAGTTTCGGGCTATAATTCACCCCTCCACTTT; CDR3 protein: CASRPVSGYNSPLHF
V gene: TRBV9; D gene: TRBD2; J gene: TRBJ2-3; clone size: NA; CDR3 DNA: TGTGCCAGCAGCCCACCGGGACTAGGTCCCTCTTATACGCAGTATTTT; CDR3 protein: CASSPPGLGPSYTQYF
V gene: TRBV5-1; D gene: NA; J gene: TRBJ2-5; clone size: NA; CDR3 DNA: TGCGCCAGCAGCGGGGGCCGGGGAGAGACCCAGTACTTC; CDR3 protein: CASSGGRGETQYF
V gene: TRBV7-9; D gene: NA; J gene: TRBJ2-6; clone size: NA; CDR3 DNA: TGTGCCAGCAGCGCGGTCGGGGCCAACGTCCTGACTTTC; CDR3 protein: CASSAVGANVLTF
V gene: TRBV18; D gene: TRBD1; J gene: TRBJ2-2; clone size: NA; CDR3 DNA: TGTGCCAGCTCAGGGACAGCCACCGGGGAGCTGTTTTTT; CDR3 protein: CASSGTATGELFF
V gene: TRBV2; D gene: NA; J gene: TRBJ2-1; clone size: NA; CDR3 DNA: TGTGCCAGCAGTCCGACAGTTTTCAATGAGCAGTTCTTC; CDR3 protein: CASSPTVFNEQFF
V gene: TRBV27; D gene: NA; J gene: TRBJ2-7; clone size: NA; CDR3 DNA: TGTGCCAGCAGTTCGCAGGGCTACGAGCAGTACTTC; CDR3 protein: CASSSQGYEQYF
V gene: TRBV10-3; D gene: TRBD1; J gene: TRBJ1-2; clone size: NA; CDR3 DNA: TGTGCCATCAGTGACCATAGGGACAGCAGGAGCAACTATGGCTACACCTTC; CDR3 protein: CAISDHRDSRSNYGYTF
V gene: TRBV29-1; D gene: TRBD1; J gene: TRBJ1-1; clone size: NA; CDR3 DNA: TGCAGCGTTGAACCTTTAAGCAAAACAGGGGTTGGGACTGAAGCTTTCTTT; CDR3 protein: CSVEPLSKTGVGTEAFF